What follows are 20 T cell receptor beta chains derived from one specimen sequenced in a study of blood T cell repertoires in COVID-19 (dated by TCRdb to between 2020 and 2021). Library method: the immunoSEQ multiplex PCR assay. The source is immuneACCESS, and TCRdb retained only in-frame sequences with V and J called. Part of the clones is not carried over; for the studies checked, unresolved V genes explain less than half of this, and the remainder is unexplained. Recorded for this sample are roughly 90,000 clones; around 90% of them occurred a single time. Around 5% of the sample goes to the ten largest clones. Source material: peripheral blood. These receptors were obtained from a man between 35 and 55 years old with acute or convalescent COVID-19.

This sequence joins TRBV4-3 and TRBJ2-1, with 9 bases that match TRBD1. J lost 7 bases, V lost 0 bases, and 7 bases had no gene match. Germline CDR1 is LGHNA and CDR2 is YSLEER. The length of the CDR3 is 16 residues. CDR3 bases: TGCGCCAGCAGCCAAGATCTGGGACAGGGCAAAAATGAGCAGTTCTTC. It yields the protein CASSQDLGQGKNEQFF.

This clone appeared a single time. V gene TRBV11-1 combines with J gene TRBJ1-2; D gene ambiguous. The CDR3 consists of 14 residues. Trimming pared 5 bases from V and 3 bases from J, leaving 13 bases between. Germline V gene lookup returns CDR1 SGHAT and CDR2 FQDESV (reference sequence). The CDR3 DNA reads TGTGCCAGCAGCCAGGATCCAACGTACTATGGCTACACCTTC. Amino acid sequence: CASSQDPTYYGYTF.

The chain joins TRBV12-5 to TRBJ2-7; D is unclear. There are 15 residues in the CDR3. Trimming left V 0 bases short and J 2 bases short, with 11 bases between. The germline gives CDR1 LGHNT, CDR2 FRNRAP. The DNA for the CDR3 is TGTGCTAGTGGTTTGGTACGGGTAGATACCTACGAGCAGTACTTC. Translating gives CASGLVRVDTYEQYF.

J is TRBJ2-7 and V is TRBV19; 8 positions agree with TRBD2. The CDR3 loop spans 13 amino acids. Per the germline V gene, CDR1 is LNHDA and CDR2 is SQIVND (reference sequence). The J segment lost 3 bases and the V segment lost 5 bases, leaving 3 bases of the junction unmatched. CDR3 sequence (DNA): TGTGCCAGTAGTCCCGGGGGGGGCTACGAGCAGTACTTC. Its translation is CASSPGGGYEQYF.

In this sample, this clone turned up a few times. The CDR3 nucleotides are TGTGCCAGCAGTTACTCCAGGGTGAACACTGAAGCTTTCTTT. Amino acid sequence: CASSYSRVNTEAFF. The gene calls are TRBV6-5 and TRBJ1-1; tentative D call: TRBD1 (5 bases). V dropped 0 bases and J dropped 0 bases, with 5 bases sitting between them. The CDR3 totals 14 residues. Germline V CDR1 and CDR2: MNHEY, SVGAGI.

Written as DNA, the CDR3 is TGTGCCAGCAGTTTAACTAGCGGCCCCTCCTACGAGCAGTACTTC. This codes for CASSLTSGPSYEQYF. This rearrangement joins TRBV27 to TRBJ2-7, with 8 bases aligning to TRBD2. V shed 2 bases and J 0 bases; nucleotides not matched to a gene: 3. Looked up from germline, CDR1 is MNHEY and CDR2 is SMNVEV (reference sequence). This CDR3 contains 15 residues.

The V gene is TRBV30, the J gene TRBJ2-7; 7 nucleotides agree with TRBD1. V shed 3 bases, J shed 5 bases, and the junction held 7 bases outside the gene matches. CDR3 length: 13 amino acids. The germline V gene encodes CDR1 GTSNPN and CDR2 SVGIG (reference sequence). The CDR3 here is CAWSPGGQHEQYF. CDR3 sequence (DNA): TGTGCCTGGAGCCCAGGGGGACAGCACGAGCAGTACTTC.

This chain connects TRBV11-3 to TRBJ2-6; 8 positions agree with TRBD1. Losses at the gene ends were 5 bases for V and 0 bases for J; bases not matched to a gene: 6. Per germline, CDR1 SGHNT and CDR2 YENEEA. The CDR3 loop spans 17 amino acids. CDR3 DNA sequence: TGTGCCAGCAGCGCCGGGACAGGCTTCTCTGGGGCCAACGTCCTGACTTTC. This translates into CASSAGTGFSGANVLTF.

The rearrangement joins TRBV4-2 to TRBJ1-5, with 10 bases identical to TRBD1. V dropped 4 bases and J dropped 5; count of bases not matched to a gene: 2. The CDR3 loop spans 14 amino acids. Per the germline V gene, CDR1 is LGHNA and CDR2 is YNFKEQ. Here the CDR3 DNA reads TGTGCCAGCAGCCGGACAGGGGGTGATCAGCCCCAGCATTTT. It encodes CASSRTGGDQPQHF.

The chain links TRBV24-1 to TRBJ1-2; 7 nucleotides line up with TRBD1. CDR1 and CDR2 from the germline V gene are KGHDR and SFDVKD. This CDR3 is 12 amino acids long. Trimming at V came to 8 bases and at J to 6 bases, leaving 5 bases not matched to a gene. In DNA, the CDR3 is TGTGCCACCAACAGGGGATCTGATGGCTACACCTTC. Amino acid sequence: CATNRGSDGYTF.

The V and J genes are TRBV18 and TRBJ1-5; TRBD1 matches 9 bases. The CDR3 is made up of 14 amino acids. V shed 0 bases, J shed 10 bases, and the junction held 4 bases outside the gene matches. CDR1 is KGHSH and CDR2 is LQKENI in the germline V gene. Here the CDR3 reads CASSPPSGQGPQHF. CDR3 coding DNA: TGTGCCAGCTCACCACCTTCGGGACAGGGCCCCCAGCATTTT.

This clone was seen just once. The CDR3 nucleotides read TGTGCCAGCTCAAATGGCAACTCTGGGGCCAACGTCCTGACTTTC. Residues: CASSNGNSGANVLTF. This chain connects TRBV18 to TRBJ2-6; D remains unclear. Trimming took off 5 bases at V and 0 bases at J, with 8 bases between the two ends. CDR3 length equals 15 residues. CDR1 is KGHSH and CDR2 is LQKENI in the germline V gene.

The rearrangement joins TRBV10-3 to TRBJ2-3; TRBD2 matches 9 bases. The junction had 3 bases not matched to a gene; V was cut back by 10 bases and J by 1 base. The CDR3 has 13 residues. Germline V CDR1 and CDR2: ENHRY, SYGVKD. CDR3 loop: CATLAGGTDTQYF. The CDR3 nucleotides are TGTGCCACTTTAGCGGGGGGCACAGATACGCAGTATTTT.

This chain uses TRBV6-1 with TRBJ2-3, with no clear D. Trimming left V 0 bases short and J 4 bases short, with 11 bases between. CDR1 and CDR2 from the germline V gene are MNHNS and SASEGT. The CDR3 covers 15 residues. This CDR3 reads CASSEAHGSPDTQYF. The CDR3 region has the DNA TGTGCCAGCAGTGAAGCGCACGGGTCCCCAGATACGCAGTATTTT.

The rearrangement links TRBV19 to TRBJ1-5, with TRBD1 as a possible D gene (6 bases). The length of the CDR3 is 19 residues. Germline V gene data show CDR1 as LNHDA and CDR2 as SQIVND (reference sequence). Trimming took off 2 bases at V and 2 bases at J, with 22 bases between the two ends. CDR3 amino acids: CASSINSGTLSPGNQPQHF. The DNA of the CDR3 is TGTGCCAGTAGTATAAATTCGGGGACACTTTCGCCCGGCAATCAGCCCCAGCATTTT.

This chain links TRBV5-1 with TRBJ2-1; TRBD2 matches at 7 bases. The CDR3 is made up of 16 amino acids. The germline V gene has CDR1 SGHRS and CDR2 YFSETQ. V was pared by 0 bases and J by 0 bases, with 3 bases of the junction left unmatched. CDR3 in DNA: TGCGCCAGCAGCTTGGGACTAGCCGCCTCCTACAATGAGCAGTTCTTC. It yields the protein CASSLGLAASYNEQFF.

The CDR3 protein is CATSRWTGSNQPQHF. CDR3 coding DNA: TGTGCCACCAGCAGATGGACAGGGAGCAATCAGCCCCAGCATTTT. The chain employs TRBV15 and TRBJ1-5; 8 bases map to TRBD1. From germline, CDR1 is LNHNV and CDR2 YYDKDF (reference sequence). The CDR3 runs to 15 residues. V lost 2 bases and J lost 1; bases outside the gene matches: 1.

This clone was observed a few times. The genes are TRBV9 and TRBJ1-4, with TRBD1 matching 7 bases. Losses at the gene ends were 0 bases for V and 5 bases for J; bases not matched to a gene: 4. Germline-derived CDR1 and CDR2 are SGDLS and YYNGEE. This CDR3 contains 15 residues. CDR3 in DNA: TGTGCCAGCAGCGTAGAGGGGGACAGAAATGAAAAACTGTTTTTT. Protein: CASSVEGDRNEKLFF.

This clone was seen a single time. The chain has TRBV11-2 and TRBJ1-2, with 9 nucleotides matching TRBD1. The CDR3 is 15 residues long. From germline, CDR1 is SGHAT and CDR2 FQNNGV. Losses at the gene ends were 5 bases for V and 4 bases for J; bases not matched to a gene: 8. The CDR3, as DNA: TGTGCCAGCAGCCCAGGACAGGGGTCAATCTATGGCTACACCTTC. Protein: CASSPGQGSIYGYTF.

The chain employs TRBV14 and TRBJ2-3; 10 bases agree with TRBD2. Germline lookup yields CDR1 SGHDN and CDR2 FVKESK. CDR3 length: 19 amino acids. The V gene end was trimmed by 4 bases and the J gene end by 0 bases; junction bases not matched to a gene: 13. CDR3 region: CASSLGLAERIPSTDTQYF. CDR3 nucleotides: TGTGCCAGCAGCCTCGGACTAGCGGAAAGAATACCAAGCACAGATACGCAGTATTTT.